Each of the 14 T cell receptor beta chains below was sequenced from the same sample in a study of vaccination effects on CD4 cells after COVID-19 (dated by TCRdb to between 2021 and 2022). Their specific antigens are unknown. To identify antigen-specific CD4+ T cell clonotypes by their expansion, the ViraFEST assay first stimulated PBMC with viral peptide pools and then applied TCR sequencing. After about 9 days of culture, CD4+ T cells were isolated with the EasySep CD4+ T cell isolation kit. None of the healthy vaccine recipients had a prior SARS-CoV-2 infection, which was confirmed by nucleocapsid antibody tests that came back negative both before and after vaccination. The receptor library was made with the immunoSEQ multiplex PCR assay. TCRdb provides this immuneACCESS table in a form limited to in-frame rearrangements. Some clones are lacking; in checked studies, under half of them reflect an unresolved V gene, and why the rest are absent is not known. The sample yields approximately 44,000 clones; more than 65% were counted once. The ten largest clones take up roughly 3.1% of the sample.

Specimen: CD4+ T cells from PBMCs cultured with HCoV-NL63 spike peptides, collected before COVID-19 vaccination. Read against the paper, the sample's cell subset or site label means: HCoV-NL63 spike overlapping peptide pool stimulation. All receptors derive from a human donor who received a COVID-19 vaccine.

The CDR3 loop is CASSSGRIPNYGYTF. Here the CDR3 DNA reads TGTGCCAGCAGCTCGGGACGGATACCTAACTATGGCTACACCTTC. The J gene is TRBJ1-2, the V gene TRBV7-3; D perhaps matches TRBD1 (5 bases). This CDR3 has 15 residues. CDR1 is SGHTA and CDR2 is FQGTGA in the germline V gene. The V and J ends lost 4 bases and 0 bases respectively, with 12 bases between them.

This clone was counted a few times. The V and J genes are TRBV7-2 and TRBJ1-5, with 9 nucleotides matching TRBD1. From germline, CDR1 is SGHTA and CDR2 FQGNSA. The CDR3 is 15 residues long. V dropped 4 bases and J dropped 2; count of bases not matched to a gene: 3. In DNA form, the CDR3 reads TGTGCCAGCAGCTCCCGACAGGGGGGCAATCAGCCCCAGCATTTT. It specifies CASSSRQGGNQPQHF.

V is TRBV19 and J is TRBJ1-5; no firm D call. The germline gives CDR1 LNHDA, CDR2 SQIVND (reference sequence). Between the trimmed V and J ends, which lost 0 bases and 1 base, there was a span of 10 bases. This CDR3 region has 16 residues. The chain's CDR3 is CASSIDTAMSNQPQHF. The CDR3 DNA follows: TGTGCCAGTAGTATAGATACAGCAATGAGCAATCAGCCCCAGCATTTT.

The rearrangement links TRBV7-2 to TRBJ1-1; no reliable D call. This CDR3 contains 14 residues. The V end lost 7 bases, the J end lost 6 bases, and 18 bases lay between the germline ends. Germline-derived CDR1 and CDR2 are SGHTA and FQGNSA. The CDR3 here is CASTEQRTSSEAFF. The CDR3 DNA reads TGTGCCAGCACCGAACAAAGGACCTCCTCTGAAGCTTTCTTT.

This chain joins TRBV30 and TRBJ2-3; perhaps TRBD2 as D (6 bases). Trimming pared 1 base from V and 4 bases from J, leaving 6 bases between. The germline V gene encodes CDR1 GTSNPN and CDR2 SVGIG (reference sequence). The CDR3 sequence is 12 residues long. This chain's CDR3 is CAWSAGADTQYF. CDR3 nucleotide sequence: TGTGCCTGGAGTGCGGGGGCAGATACGCAGTATTTT. Supplemented by reference TRBV30 and TRBJ2-3, the full variable domain reads SQTIHQWPATLVQPVGSPLSLECTVEGTSNPNLYWYRQAAGRGLQLLFYSVGIGQISSEVPQNLSASRPQDRQFILSSKKLLLSDSGFYLCAWSAGADTQYFGPGTRLTVL.

This chain uses TRBV27 with TRBJ2-1, with 10 bases matching TRBD1. CDR1 MNHEY and CDR2 SMNVEV come from the germline V gene (reference sequence). V dropped 6 bases and J dropped 8; count of bases not matched to a gene: 13. The CDR3 consists of 16 residues. Here the CDR3 DNA reads TGTGCCAGCAGAACCCTATTCCGGGACAGGGGCTATGAGCAGTTCTTC. It translates to CASRTLFRDRGYEQFF.

The chain links TRBV28 to TRBJ1-2; TRBD1 matches at 12 bases. After removal of 4 bases from V and 4 bases from J, the junction contained 7 bases not matched to a gene. The germline CDR1 and CDR2 sequences are MDHEN and SYDVKM. The CDR3 has 16 residues. The CDR3 nucleotides read TGTGCCAGCAGTTCCGGGACAGGGGGCGTTAGCTATGGCTACACCTTC. Its protein product is CASSSGTGGVSYGYTF.

V gene TRBV29-1 combines with J gene TRBJ1-6, with 7 bases lining up with TRBD1. Germline V gene lookup returns CDR1 SQVTM and CDR2 ANQGSEA. Unmatched junction bases numbered 8, after V lost 5 bases and J lost 10 bases. CDR3 length: 13 residues. CDR3 protein: CSVQTGSGSPLHF. In DNA, the CDR3 is TGCAGCGTTCAGACAGGGTCGGGGTCACCCCTCCACTTT.

V is TRBV5-6 and J is TRBJ1-4; 7 bases align to TRBD1. Germline CDR1 is SGHDT and CDR2 is YYEEEE. This CDR3 has 13 amino acids. Trimming at V came to 4 bases and at J to 5 bases, leaving 2 bases not matched to a gene. In nucleotides, the CDR3 is TGTGCCAGCAGCGGGACAGCGAATGAAAAACTGTTTTTT. Residues: CASSGTANEKLFF.

The chain has TRBV7-2 and TRBJ1-3; D may be TRBD1 (6 bases). Germline CDR1 is SGHTA and CDR2 is FQGNSA. The V gene lost 7 bases and the J gene lost 0 bases, with 16 bases spanning the gap. The CDR3 spans 16 residues. The CDR3 DNA reads as TGTGCCAGCACCCCCCGACAGGTTAACTCTGGAAACACCATATATTTT. Protein: CASTPRQVNSGNTIYF.

The rearrangement joins TRBV5-4 to TRBJ2-3; possible D gene TRBD1, 5 bases. Between the trimmed V and J ends, which lost 0 bases and 4 bases, there was a span of 9 bases. Looked up from germline, CDR1 is SGHNT and CDR2 is YYREEE (reference sequence). This CDR3 spans 14 amino acids. CDR3 region: CASSLGQGPDTQYF. The DNA for the CDR3 is TGTGCCAGCAGCTTGGGGCAGGGTCCAGATACGCAGTATTTT.

V gene TRBV6-6 combines with J gene TRBJ1-4; D remains ambiguous. From germline, CDR1 is MNHNY and CDR2 SVGAGI (reference sequence). Trimming shortened V by 2 bases and J by 2 bases, and 12 bases separated the two germline ends. The CDR3 covers 16 residues. CDR3 DNA: TGTGCCAGCAGTTACCCCCCCGGGGTTACTAATGAAAAACTGTTTTTT. It codes for CASSYPPGVTNEKLFF.

The chain joins TRBV19 to TRBJ2-2, with 8 positions matching TRBD1. Germline CDR1 LNHDA, CDR2 SQIVND (reference sequence). J lost 7 bases, V lost 7 bases, and 11 bases had no gene match. The CDR3 length is 15 residues. The CDR3 region has the DNA TGTGCCAGTAACGACAGGGGCGGTTTCATCGGGGAGCTGTTTTTT. It specifies CASNDRGGFIGELFF.

The chain has TRBV6-5 and TRBJ2-3, with a possible D match to TRBD1 (6 bases). In germline, CDR1 is MNHEY, CDR2 SVGAGI. This CDR3 contains 15 residues. Trimming left V 4 bases short and J 2 bases short, with 13 bases between. The CDR3 region has the DNA TGTGCCAGCAGTTCCCAGGGGACATACACAGATACGCAGTATTTT. Protein: CASSSQGTYTDTQYF.